Shown below are 18 T cell receptor beta chains from a single sample sequenced in a study of blood T cell repertoires in COVID-19. TCRdb keeps only in-frame clones here, not all; method: immunoSEQ multiplex PCR. This sample yields fewer than 350,000 clones, of which around 90% are seen a single time; 6% to 7% belongs to the top ten. Sample: PBMCs or T cells enriched from blood (not recorded which). The receptors were sampled from a woman in her thirties or forties who had recovered from COVID-19.

This chain joins TRBV19 and TRBJ1-5; tentatively, D is TRBD1 (6 bases). There are 16 residues in the CDR3. Germline V gene sequence: CDR1 LNHDA, CDR2 SQIVND (reference sequence). Between the trimmed V and J ends, which lost 4 bases and 0 bases, there was a span of 13 bases. CDR3 DNA: TGTGCCAGTAGTAAGTGGACAGTAAATAGCAATCAGCCCCAGCATTTT. This encodes CASSKWTVNSNQPQHF. The complete variable domain, with remaining parts taken from reference TRBV19 and TRBJ1-5, reads DGGITQSPKYLFRKEGQNVTLSCEQNLNHDAMYWYRQDPGQGLRLIYYSQIVNDFQKGDIAEGYSVSREKKESFPLTVTSAQKNPTAFYLCASSKWTVNSNQPQHFGDGTRLSIL.

This chain connects TRBV28 to TRBJ2-2; the match to TRBD1 covers 9 bases. The V segment lost 6 bases and the J segment 7 bases; nucleotides outside the gene matches: 12. CDR3 length: 16 residues. Germline CDR1 reads MDHEN; CDR2 reads SYDVKM. CDR3 sequence: CASSQNPTGGIGELFF. In DNA form, the CDR3 reads TGTGCCAGCAGCCAAAACCCTACAGGGGGCATCGGGGAGCTGTTTTTT.

The chain is built from TRBV9 and TRBJ2-5; 11 bases line up with TRBD2. CDR3 size: 13 residues. The germline V gene has CDR1 SGDLS and CDR2 YYNGEE. With 8 bases clipped from V and 5 bases from J, the junction kept 5 bases outside the gene matches. The CDR3: CASSGLAAETQYF. In nucleotides, the CDR3 is TGTGCCAGTTCGGGACTAGCGGCGGAGACCCAGTACTTC.

The gene calls are TRBV28 and TRBJ2-7, with TRBD1 matching over 11 bases. Trimming cost V 5 bases and J 6 bases; bases outside gene matches: 9. The CDR3 runs to 15 residues. Germline values: CDR1 MDHEN, CDR2 SYDVKM. The CDR3 here is CASSHTGTGGSEQYF. In DNA form, the CDR3 reads TGTGCCAGCAGTCACACCGGGACAGGGGGTAGCGAGCAGTACTTC.

Here the CDR3 DNA reads TGTGCCAGCAGGTTGGGGGCGTTGAATTCACCCCTCCACTTT. Its protein is CASRLGALNSPLHF. This sequence joins TRBV25-1 and TRBJ1-6; D is possibly TRBD1 (6 bases). This CDR3 comprises 14 residues. The germline V and J ends were trimmed by 6 bases and 7 bases, with 13 bases remaining between them. CDR1 and CDR2 from the germline V gene are MGHDK and SYGVNS.

This chain joins TRBV7-2 and TRBJ1-1; 8 bases map to TRBD1. The CDR3 runs 16 residues. From germline, CDR1 is SGHTA and CDR2 FQGNSA. With 1 base clipped from V and 0 bases from J, the junction kept 4 bases outside the gene matches. CDR3: CASSLGRGHMNTEAFF. Here the CDR3 DNA reads TGTGCCAGCAGCTTAGGCAGGGGGCACATGAACACTGAAGCTTTCTTT.

In this sample, this clone turned up many times. The genes are TRBV5-1 and TRBJ2-1; 13 bases are a match to TRBD2. The CDR3 runs 23 residues. Germline loops: CDR1 SGHRS, CDR2 YFSETQ. Unmatched junction bases numbered 19, after V lost 1 base and J lost 0 bases. In DNA, the CDR3 is TGCGCCAGCAGCTTGTCTGGACTAGCGGGAGCACTTCCGGCTGTGAGCTCCTACAATGAGCAGTTCTTC. Amino acid sequence: CASSLSGLAGALPAVSSYNEQFF.

This sequence joins TRBV7-2 and TRBJ2-1; 11 nucleotides match TRBD1. The V gene's germline CDR1 is SGHTA and CDR2 FQGNSA. V shed 5 bases, J shed 9 bases, and the junction held 12 bases outside the gene matches. The CDR3 is 16 residues long. This CDR3 reads CASSQNRDRGAGEQFF. In nucleotides, the CDR3 is TGTGCCAGCAGCCAGAACCGGGACAGGGGGGCAGGTGAGCAGTTCTTC.

The chain recombines TRBV5-6 with TRBJ1-3; tentatively, D is TRBD1 (5 bases). The CDR3 has 16 residues. The germline CDR1 and CDR2 sequences are SGHDT and YYEEEE. V lost 7 bases to trimming and J lost 0 bases, with 17 bases between them. CDR3 region: CASGLMGGGSGNTIYF. The DNA for the CDR3 is TGTGCCAGCGGACTAATGGGGGGTGGCTCTGGAAACACCATATATTTT.

The chain employs TRBV7-9 and TRBJ1-1; D remains ambiguous. The V end was cut by 3 bases, the J end by 4 bases, with 6 bases between. The V gene's germline CDR1 is SEHNR and CDR2 FQNEAQ (reference sequence). This CDR3 spans 12 amino acids. CDR3 region: CASSLQATEAFF. The DNA for the CDR3 is TGTGCCAGCAGCTTGCAGGCCACTGAAGCTTTCTTT.

J is TRBJ2-1 and V is TRBV7-9; 7 nucleotides agree with TRBD2. This CDR3 comprises 19 residues. V lost 4 bases and J lost 7; bases outside the gene matches: 22. Germline CDR1 and CDR2: SEHNR and FQNEAQ (reference sequence). CDR3 sequence reads: CASSSNPTGTMAKGNEQFF. The DNA for the CDR3 is TGTGCCAGCAGCTCAAACCCAACCGGGACTATGGCAAAGGGGAATGAGCAGTTCTTC.

This chain joins TRBV4-2 and TRBJ2-2, with unresolved D. This CDR3 has 19 residues. The V gene lost 0 bases and the J gene lost 4 bases, with 21 bases spanning the gap. From germline, CDR1 is LGHNA and CDR2 YNFKEQ. CDR3: CASSQDLARPPLSTGELFF. Here the CDR3 DNA reads TGTGCCAGCAGCCAAGATTTAGCCAGACCCCCCCTGAGCACCGGGGAGCTGTTTTTT.

This chain connects TRBV6-5 to TRBJ1-6; perhaps TRBD1 as D (6 bases). Germline CDR1 MNHEY, CDR2 SVGAGI. V lost 0 bases to trimming and J lost 7 bases, with 10 bases between them. The CDR3 totals 15 residues. The CDR3 DNA is TGTGCCAGCAGTTACTCGAATACAGGGAATTCACCCCTCCACTTT. This translates into CASSYSNTGNSPLHF.

Comments on this clone: The sample carries other DNA sequences with the same CDR3. The rearrangement uses TRBV24-1 and TRBJ1-2, with D hard to call. Germline CDR1 KGHDR, CDR2 SFDVKD. The CDR3 totals 14 residues. The V end lost 4 bases, the J end lost 2 bases, and 10 bases lay between the germline ends. Here the CDR3 reads CATSDPRSNYGYTF. In nucleotides, the CDR3 is TGTGCCACCAGTGACCCTAGGTCGAACTATGGCTACACCTTC.

J is TRBJ2-5 and V is TRBV7-2, with 7 positions matching TRBD1. Per the germline V gene, CDR1 is SGHTA and CDR2 is FQGNSA. The CDR3 is made up of 14 amino acids. The V segment lost 5 bases and the J segment 0 bases; nucleotides outside the gene matches: 3. The CDR3 nucleotides read TGTGCCAGCAGCCCGACAGGGCACCAAGAGACCCAGTACTTC. It codes for CASSPTGHQETQYF.

The V gene is TRBV2, the J gene TRBJ2-7, with D tentatively TRBD2 (6 bases). Germline lookup yields CDR1 SNHLY and CDR2 FYNNEI. V gave up 8 bases and J gave up 3 bases, with 23 bases separating them. This CDR3 is 16 amino acids long. Here the CDR3 reads CASRRVGGSPYYEQYF. In DNA, the CDR3 is TGTGCCAGCCGCAGGGTCGGGGGTTCCCCATACTACGAGCAGTACTTC. Full variable domain (missing parts from reference TRBV2 and TRBJ2-7): EPEVTQTPSHQVTQMGQEVILRCVPISNHLYFYWYRQILGQKVEFLVSFYNNEISEKSEIFDDQFSVERPDGSNFTLKIRSTKLEDSAMYFCASRRVGGSPYYEQYFGPGTRLTVT.

This chain links TRBV18 with TRBJ2-7, with D maybe TRBD1 (6 bases). CDR1 and CDR2 from the germline V gene are KGHSH and LQKENI. Trimming took off 6 bases at V and 1 base at J, with 13 bases between the two ends. The CDR3 spans 14 residues. The CDR3: CASSPDRASYEQYF. The CDR3 region has the DNA TGTGCCAGCTCGCCGGACAGAGCTTCCTACGAGCAGTACTTC. Complete variable domain (other parts from reference TRBV18 and TRBJ2-7): NAGVMQNPRHLVRRRGQEARLRCSPMKGHSHVYWYRQLPEEGLKFMVYLQKENIIDESGMPKERFSAEFPKEGPSILRIQQVVRGDSAAYFCASSPDRASYEQYFGPGTRLTVT.

The V and J genes are TRBV28 and TRBJ1-3; 9 bases are a match to TRBD1. The CDR3 totals 16 residues. Germline CDR1 MDHEN, CDR2 SYDVKM. Losses at the gene ends were 6 bases for V and 2 bases for J; bases not matched to a gene: 8. CDR3 protein: CASSLQGAGTGNTIYF. The CDR3 DNA follows: TGTGCCAGCAGCCTACAGGGGGCAGGAACTGGAAACACCATATATTTT.